This T cell receptor (beta chain) was observed in a study of identical twins. The CDR3 runs to 15 residues. V lost 0 bases and J lost 5; bases outside the gene matches: 5. CDR1 is SGHKS, CDR2 YYEKEE, per germline (reference sequence). It was template switching that added a universal primer site, and there were unique molecular identifiers on the cDNA. TCRdb fed the 5' RACE reads into MiXCR, producing one record per CDR3 protein. Here the sample spans 570,000 or so distinct CDR3 sequences, roughly 9.5% being singletons. General study results and limits: Out-of-frame beta chain sequences displayed weaker excess sharing between twins. Insertions were fewer in abundant cord blood beta clonotypes, whereas memory repertoires showed none of this pattern.

This clonotype was seen a few times. Antigen: not known. This sample was also put to use in a study of yellow fever vaccine responses in identical twins.

Sequencing was carried out using PBMCs. The TCR originated in a woman aged 18-29 years in good health. The rearrangement joins TRBV5-5 to TRBJ1-2, with 9 bases that match TRBD1. The CDR3 DNA follows: TGTGCCAGCAGCTTGGCGTCGGGACAGGGTTATGGCTACACCTTC. Amino acid sequence: CASSLASGQGYGYTF.